These T cell receptor beta chains were read from a single sample in a study of breast tumors, draining lymph nodes, adjacent tissues. TCRdb fed the multiplex PCR reads into MiXCR, producing one record per CDR3 protein. Among about 140,000 distinct CDR3 sequences listed, about 31% were seen once. The sample taken for sequencing was axillary lymph node tissue. These receptors were obtained from a female donor with breast cancer. Some clones in this sample may be carry-over from other donors' samples. The CDR3 runs from the conserved cysteine through the conserved F or W. The D gene is left open where the match is weak. Size is omitted from some rows. Given values are once, few, many or a class for expanded clones.

v_gene	d_gene	abundance	j_gene	CDR3nt	CDR3aa
TRBV20-1	NA	few	TRBJ1-1	TGCAGTGCTAGTGACGGGACACACACTGAAGCTTTCTTT	CSASDGTHTEAFF
TRBV6-5	NA	many	TRBJ1-5	TGTGCCAGCAGTGCCAGACAGGTTATCGGCAATCAGCCCCAGCATTTT	CASSARQVIGNQPQHF
TRBV20-1	TRBD1	once	TRBJ1-4	TGCAGTGCTAGGGACAGGTCGAACGAAAAACTGTTTTTT	CSARDRSNEKLFF
TRBV12-3/TRBV12-4	TRBD1	NA	TRBJ1-1	TGCACCAGCAGCCACAGGGGGCTCGGCACTGAAGCTTTCTTT	CTSSHRGLGTEAFF
TRBV2	NA	few	TRBJ1-2	TGTGCCAGCAACCCGTCTTCCTATGGCTACACCTTC	CASNPSSYGYTF
TRBV6-1	NA	many	TRBJ2-3	TGTGCCAGCAGTACCCGAGCACAGGTCACAGATACGCAGTATTTT	CASSTRAQVTDTQYF
TRBV3-1	NA	many	TRBJ2-5	TGTGCCAGCAGCCAAGGGGTGGGGGCAGGGGAGACCCAGTACTTC	CASSQGVGAGETQYF
TRBV5-4	TRBD1	many	TRBJ2-1	TGTGCCAGCAGCGTGGGACAGACTTACAATGAGCAGTTCTTC	CASSVGQTYNEQFF
TRBV7-3	TRBD1	many	TRBJ2-3	TGTGCCAGCAGCTTAAGTACAGGGGGCACAGATACGCAGTATTTT	CASSLSTGGTDTQYF
TRBV27	NA	few	TRBJ1-4	TGTGCCAGCAGTTTGGGGGGTAGTCGGATAGATGAAAAACTGTTTTTT	CASSLGGSRIDEKLFF
TRBV6-6	TRBD1	many	TRBJ2-7	TGTGCCAGCACCCCACCCCGACAGGGGGGAGAGCAGTACTTC	CASTPPRQGGEQYF
TRBV5-1	NA	many	TRBJ1-6	TGCGCCAGCAGCTTGGGCCAGGGCCATTCACCCCTCCACTTT	CASSLGQGHSPLHF
TRBV6-2/TRBV6-3	NA	few	TRBJ1-3	TGTGCCAGCAGTCACGCGGGCCCCGGAAACACCATATATTTT	CASSHAGPGNTIYF
TRBV2	NA	many	TRBJ2-2	TGTGCCAGCAGTGAAAGGTTGGACAGCCCCCCAACTGCCGGGGAGCTGTTTTTT	CASSERLDSPPTAGELFF
TRBV20-1	NA	once	TRBJ2-7	TGCAGTGCTAGCGGCGGGACTCCCACACTCGAGCAGTACTTC	CSASGGTPTLEQYF
TRBV7-8	NA	many	TRBJ2-1	TGTGCCAGCAGCTTCGAAGTCGATGAGCAGTTCTTC	CASSFEVDEQFF
TRBV19	NA	once	TRBJ2-5	TGTGCCAGTAGTTCTTCTCGGGCAGCCCAGTACTTC	CASSSSRAAQYF
TRBV6-7	TRBD2	many	TRBJ2-7	TGTGCCAGCAGGCATCGGGGGGTACCCTACGAGCAGTACTTC	CASRHRGVPYEQYF
TRBV29-1	NA	NA	TRBJ1-2	TGCAGCGCCAGCGGGAGGACAGCCTATGGCTACACCTTC	CSASGRTAYGYTF
TRBV30	TRBD1	many	TRBJ1-5	TGTGCCTGGAGGCGGACAGGCGACGGGCCCCAGCATTTT	CAWRRTGDGPQHF
TRBV7-2	TRBD2	NA	TRBJ2-1	TGTGCCAGCAGCTCGGGACTAGCGGGAGTGAATGAGCAGTTCTTC	CASSSGLAGVNEQFF
TRBV18	NA	many	TRBJ2-5	TGTGCCAGCTCACCAAGTACGGGAGAGACCCAGTACTTC	CASSPSTGETQYF
TRBV5-1	NA	many	TRBJ2-1	TGCGCCAGCAGCTTGGCCGGAAGTTCGGGCTACAATGAGCAGTTCTTC	CASSLAGSSGYNEQFF
TRBV7-3	NA	NA	TRBJ1-1	TGTGCCAGCAGCATACAGAAGAACACTGAAGCTTTCTTT	CASSIQKNTEAFF
TRBV30	NA	many	TRBJ2-6	TGTGCCTGGAAGCTGGACATCACTGGGGCCAACGTCCTGACTTTC	CAWKLDITGANVLTF